A selection of T cell receptor beta chains follows, all from one sample in a study of naive and memory T cell subsets. TCRdb re-derived calls from the UMI-ligation and nested PCR reads in MiXCR, one entry per CDR3 protein. The sample has around 130,000 distinct CDR3 sequences; 35% to 40% are singletons. Material for sequencing was central memory CD4+ T cells from blood. Every receptor here comes from a human donor in good health. Each CDR3 is given with its conserved first and last residue. D genes are given only for firm matches. A row's size may be missing; if present it is once, few, many or a size class.

TRBD1	-	TRBV5-8	TRBJ1-3	CASSRGTGGFSGNTIYF	TGTGCCAGCAGCCGGGGGACAGGGGGCTTTTCCGGAAACACCATATATTTT
-	once	TRBV19	TRBJ2-4	CASRGSKNIQYF	TGTGCCAGCAGGGGCTCCAAAAACATTCAGTACTTC
TRBD1	once	TRBV2	TRBJ2-2	CASERGQGTSGELFF	TGTGCCAGCGAGAGGGGACAGGGAACGTCCGGGGAGCTGTTTTTT
TRBD1	-	TRBV24-1	TRBJ2-7	CATPESRGHSYEQYF	TGTGCCACCCCAGAGAGCAGGGGGCATTCCTACGAGCAGTACTTC
TRBD1	few	TRBV27	TRBJ2-7	CASRSGTEKNEQYF	TGTGCCAGCAGGTCCGGGACAGAGAAGAACGAGCAGTACTTC
TRBD2	-	TRBV20-1	TRBJ2-1	CSARSGRANNEQFF	TGCAGTGCTAGGAGCGGGAGGGCGAACAATGAGCAGTTCTTC
-	-	TRBV29-1	TRBJ2-7	CSVGGAALEQYF	TGCAGCGTTGGGGGTGCCGCTCTGGAGCAGTACTTC
-	-	TRBV11-2	TRBJ1-5	CASSSSPIGRGYSNQPQHF	TGTGCCAGCAGCTCAAGCCCTATAGGAAGGGGATATAGCAATCAGCCCCAGCATTTT
TRBD2	-	TRBV4-3	TRBJ2-3	CASSQERGLAGADTQYF	TGCGCCAGCAGCCAAGAAAGAGGACTAGCGGGAGCAGATACGCAGTATTTT
TRBD1	-	TRBV3-1	TRBJ1-1	CASNQEDRDHTEAFF	TGTGCCAGCAACCAAGAAGACAGGGACCACACTGAAGCTTTCTTT
TRBD2	few	TRBV20-1	TRBJ2-3	CSALRLAGDTQYF	TGCAGTGCTCTAAGACTAGCGGGAGATACGCAGTATTTT
-	-	TRBV7-2	TRBJ1-1	CASSLEGGRNTEAFF	TGTGCCAGCAGCTTAGAGGGGGGGCGGAACACTGAAGCTTTCTTT
TRBD2	many	TRBV12-3/TRBV12-4	TRBJ2-3	CASSPVAGGLVTDTQYF	TGTGCCAGCAGCCCAGTAGCGGGAGGCCTCGTCACAGATACGCAGTATTTT
TRBD1	-	TRBV9	TRBJ2-7	CASSVGQGRDYEQYF	TGTGCCAGCAGCGTAGGACAGGGTAGAGACTACGAGCAGTACTTC
-	few	TRBV24-1	TRBJ2-2	CATSDLAGAGGELFF	TGTGCCACCAGTGATTTGGCCGGGGCGGGCGGGGAGCTGTTTTTT
-	-	TRBV7-8	TRBJ2-5	CASSKTEGLSETQYF	TGTGCCAGCAGCAAAACGGAGGGCCTGAGTGAGACCCAGTACTTC
-	few	TRBV28	TRBJ2-1	CASSGAGELYNEQFF	TGTGCCAGCAGTGGAGCTGGGGAACTATACAATGAGCAGTTCTTC
-	-	TRBV6-2/TRBV6-3	TRBJ2-7	CASRGSLPSYEQYF	TGTGCCAGCAGGGGTAGCCTCCCCTCCTACGAGCAGTACTTC
-	-	TRBV4-3	TRBJ2-6	CASSQQEIYSGANVLTF	TGCGCCAGCAGCCAACAGGAGATATACTCTGGGGCCAACGTCCTGACTTTC
-	-	TRBV30	TRBJ2-3	CAWSVGVVDTQYF	TGTGCCTGGAGTGTAGGGGTAGTTGATACGCAGTATTTT